This T cell receptor (beta chain) was recorded in a study of T cell responses to AZD1222 COVID-19 vaccine. Study context: It was second doses at about 4 or about 12 weeks that were pooled.

The assay was immunoSEQ multiplex PCR, and TCRdb's table has in-frame clones only and misses some. The sample lists about 120,000 clones, about nine tenths occurring once. As to this clone: Its antigen is still unknown.

CDR3 length: 16 amino acids. Trimming shortened V by 8 bases and J by 0 bases, and 17 bases separated the two germline ends. The germline V gene has CDR1 MGHRA and CDR2 YSYEKL. Study-level findings and limits: Females outnumbered males among donors, who were mostly white British; clonal diversity was possibly underestimated. Breadth and depth of Spike-specific TCRs rose after two AZD1222 doses. CD4 TCRs associated with vaccination spanned spike, dominating at 160-218 and 743-854.

This TCR was recovered from an adult in good health. The sample was peripheral blood, taken on day 0 of AZD1222 vaccination. The J gene is TRBJ2-1, the V gene TRBV4-1; no clear D gene. CDR3: CASSSRTRSSYNEQFF. CDR3 coding DNA: TGCGCCAGCTCCTCCCGTACTCGGAGCTCCTACAATGAGCAGTTCTTC.